This T cell receptor (beta chain) was profiled in a study of neurological immune-mediated disorders. Study findings and constraints: Sharing of CDR3 amino acid sequences among expanded clones across subjects was absent, suggesting private repertoires in all groups.

Time point described: longitudinal time-point 2. The CDR3 extends over 15 amino acids. CDR1 SGHVS and CDR2 FNYEAQ come from the germline V gene. Trimming pared 1 base from V and 0 bases from J, leaving 6 bases between. TCRdb passed the 5' RACE reads through MiXCR, listing each CDR3 protein once. The table includes some 60,000 distinct CDR3 sequences, more than 9.5% detected once. With regard to this clonotype: No antigen is known for it.

The sequenced sample was PBMCs. This receptor was obtained from a man aged 25 to 40 in good health. The rearrangement joins TRBV7-6 to TRBJ1-4; D is unclear. CDR3 sequence: CASSLGVSTNEKLFF. CDR3 coding DNA: TGTGCCAGCAGCTTAGGGGTGTCAACTAATGAAAAACTGTTTTTT.